These 25 T cell receptor beta chains were sequenced from one sample in a study of PD-1 blockade in classical Hodgkin lymphoma. TCRdb keeps only in-frame clones here, not all; method: immunoSEQ multiplex PCR. The data show 25,000 to 35,000 clones, around four fifths seen once. Each patient's relapse followed autologous stem cell transplantation, and brentuximab vedotin exposure varied. Sample: peripheral blood mononuclear cells (PBMCs), taken before the second cycle of nivolumab. The receptors come from a human donor with classical Hodgkin lymphoma.

By proportion, this clone is medium-sized. This sequence joins TRBV20-1 and TRBJ2-1; D unresolved. Germline CDR1 reads DFQATT; CDR2 reads SNEGSKA (reference sequence). V lost 6 bases and J lost 3, with 6 bases in between. The CDR3 length is 11 residues. Here the CDR3 DNA reads TGCAGTGCAAACAGCTACAATGAGCAGTTCTTC. Amino acids: CSANSYNEQFF.

The chain recombines TRBV27 with TRBJ2-1; D may match TRBD1 or TRBD2 (5 bases each). CDR3 length: 14 amino acids. Trimming cost V 0 bases and J 8 bases, with 11 bases left between them. In germline, CDR1 is MNHEY, CDR2 SMNVEV (reference sequence). The CDR3 DNA reads as TGTGCCAGCAGTTTATCGGCTCCGGGGCATGAGCAGTTCTTC. Its protein product is CASSLSAPGHEQFF.

The chain carries TRBV19 and TRBJ2-1; TRBD2 matches at 8 bases. V lost 3 bases to trimming and J lost 7 bases; unmatched junction nucleotides: 8. CDR1 is LNHDA and CDR2 is SQIVND in the germline V gene (reference sequence). The CDR3 is 15 residues long. CDR3 sequence (DNA): TGTGCCAGTAGTATTCGAGCGGGAGAGTCAAATGAGCAGTTCTTC. This translates into CASSIRAGESNEQFF.

This rearrangement joins TRBV6-6 to TRBJ1-2; 9 bases fit TRBD1. The V gene end was trimmed by 0 bases and the J gene end by 7 bases; junction bases not matched to a gene: 6. This CDR3 contains 15 residues. CDR1 MNHNY and CDR2 SVGAGI come from the germline V gene (reference sequence). The CDR3 sequence is CASSYSPGQGGGYTF. The CDR3 nucleotides read TGTGCCAGCAGTTACTCGCCGGGACAGGGCGGTGGCTACACCTTC.

The chain has TRBV10-3 and TRBJ2-2; 7 positions match TRBD1. The ends lost 4 bases at V and 4 bases at J; junction bases unmatched: 3. The CDR3 has 14 amino acids. Germline assignment: CDR1 ENHRY and CDR2 SYGVKD. CDR3 protein: CAISGAGGTGELFF. DNA for the CDR3: TGTGCCATCAGTGGAGCAGGGGGCACCGGGGAGCTGTTTTTT.

The rearrangement links TRBV6-5 to TRBJ1-2; 7 positions agree with TRBD1. CDR1 MNHEY and CDR2 SVGAGI come from the germline V gene. V lost 2 bases and J lost 4; bases outside the gene matches: 1. The CDR3 length is 13 residues. Here the CDR3 reads CASSYRQGYGYTF. CDR3 DNA: TGTGCCAGCAGTTACCGACAGGGCTATGGCTACACCTTC.

The genes are TRBV15 and TRBJ2-1; D perhaps matches TRBD1 (7 bases). The CDR3 is made up of 13 amino acids. With 3 bases removed from V and 9 bases from J, the gap between germline ends came to 12 bases. The germline gives CDR1 LNHNV, CDR2 YYDKDF (reference sequence). This chain's CDR3 is CATSSQGGAEQFF. The CDR3 DNA sequence: TGTGCCACCAGCAGCCAGGGGGGCGCTGAGCAGTTCTTC.

The rearrangement uses TRBV10-3 and TRBJ1-1; the D is unclear. This CDR3 spans 14 amino acids. Germline values: CDR1 ENHRY, CDR2 SYGVKD. V dropped 2 bases and J dropped 2 bases, with 9 bases sitting between them. The CDR3 sequence is CAISERGFNTEAFF. In DNA, the CDR3 is TGTGCCATCAGTGAGAGAGGATTTAACACTGAAGCTTTCTTT.

The rearrangement links TRBV6-6 to TRBJ2-7; TRBD2 matches 8 bases. The CDR3 extends over 15 amino acids. The trim removed 6 bases at V and 7 bases at J, leaving 14 bases unmatched. CDR1 is MNHNY, CDR2 SVGAGI, per germline (reference sequence). The CDR3 region has the DNA TGTGCCAGCAGCCCCGTTGAAGCGGGAGCACGGGAGCAGTACTTC. Translation: CASSPVEAGAREQYF.

This clone was counted only a few times. The V call is TRBV7-2, the J call TRBJ1-5; possibly TRBD1 for D (6 bases). Germline V gene sequence: CDR1 SGHTA, CDR2 FQGNSA. V lost 1 base, J lost 3 bases, and 16 bases lay in between. This CDR3 spans 17 amino acids. DNA of the CDR3: TGTGCCAGCAGCTTAGATGGATGGAGGGGGTACAATCAGCCCCAGCATTTT. Its protein product is CASSLDGWRGYNQPQHF.

This clone was counted once. The chain's CDR3 is CASTWDSPNTGELFF. CDR3 bases: TGCGCCAGCACCTGGGACAGTCCTAACACCGGGGAGCTGTTTTTT. The chain joins TRBV5-1 to TRBJ2-2; 7 nucleotides align to TRBD1. CDR3 length equals 15 residues. Germline CDR1 and CDR2: SGHRS and YFSETQ. The junction had 7 bases not matched to a gene; V was cut back by 6 bases and J by 2 bases. Filled out from reference TRBV5-1 and TRBJ2-2, the complete variable domain reads KAGVTQTPRYLIKTRGQQVTLSCSPISGHRSVSWYQQTPGQGLQFLFEYFSETQRNKGNFPGRFSGRQFSNSRSEMNVSTLELGDSALYLCASTWDSPNTGELFFGEGSRLTVL.

This sequence joins TRBV6-5 and TRBJ1-4; D possibly corresponds to TRBD1 (5 bases). Trimming shortened V by 4 bases and J by 5 bases, and 14 bases separated the two germline ends. The CDR3 has 15 residues. Germline CDR1 reads MNHEY; CDR2 reads SVGAGI. For the CDR3, the DNA is TGTGCCAGCAGTTCGATGACAGCCGGGAATGAAAAACTGTTTTTT. Translated: CASSSMTAGNEKLFF.

The chain uses TRBV10-2 and TRBJ1-1, with TRBD1 as a possible D gene (6 bases). Trimming took off 7 bases at V and 3 bases at J, with 9 bases between the two ends. This CDR3 contains 12 residues. CDR1 is WSHSY and CDR2 is SAAADI in the germline V gene. CDR3 sequence reads: CASKDRYTEAFF. CDR3 bases: TGCGCCAGCAAAGACAGGTACACTGAAGCTTTCTTT.

V gene TRBV5-1 combines with J gene TRBJ1-6; D perhaps matches TRBD1 (5 bases). Germline-derived CDR1 and CDR2 are SGHRS and YFSETQ. V gave up 4 bases and J gave up 4 bases, with 12 bases separating them. This CDR3 has 15 amino acids. CDR3: CASSLAGTYNSPLHF. CDR3 bases: TGCGCCAGCAGCCTCGCCGGGACTTATAATTCACCCCTCCACTTT.

The chain couples TRBV5-1 to TRBJ2-7; either TRBD1 or TRBD2 may supply D (5 bases each). Looked up from germline, CDR1 is SGHRS and CDR2 is YFSETQ. V was pared by 0 bases and J by 9 bases, with 13 bases between. The CDR3 has 13 amino acids. CDR3 protein: CASSLDSSGGQYF. The CDR3 DNA reads TGCGCCAGCAGCTTGGACAGTTCTGGGGGGCAGTACTTC.

The chain has TRBV6-1 and TRBJ1-5, with a weak D call TRBD1 (5 bases). The CDR3 contains 13 residues. Germline assignment: CDR1 MNHNS and CDR2 SASEGT. With 6 bases removed from V and 4 bases from J, the gap between germline ends came to 10 bases. CDR3 in amino acids: CASRGPGNQPQHF. The CDR3 DNA reads TGTGCCAGCAGGGGACCGGGGAATCAGCCCCAGCATTTT.

The genes are TRBV7-6 and TRBJ2-1, with 8 bases aligning to TRBD2. V was pared by 2 bases and J by 0 bases, with 9 bases of the junction left unmatched. Germline CDR1 is SGHVS and CDR2 is FNYEAQ. The CDR3 has 18 amino acids. The CDR3 reads CASSLLPTSAGSYNEQFF. As DNA, the CDR3 is TGTGCCAGCAGCTTACTACCGACTAGCGCTGGCTCCTACAATGAGCAGTTCTTC.

The gene calls are TRBV5-8 and TRBJ1-4; D is possibly TRBD1 (6 bases). V dropped 0 bases and J dropped 5 bases, with 14 bases sitting between them. Germline CDR1 reads SGHTS; CDR2 reads YDEGEE. The CDR3 is 16 amino acids. CDR3 DNA sequence: TGTGCCAGCAGCTTGGGCCCCGGACAGAGAAATGAAAAACTGTTTTTT. The encoded protein is CASSLGPGQRNEKLFF. Full variable domain (outside the CDR3, taken from reference TRBV5-8 and TRBJ1-4): EAGVTQSPTHLIKTRGQQATLRCSPISGHTSVYWYQQALGLGLQFLLWYDEGEERNRGNFPPRFSGRQFPNYSSELNVNALELEDSALYLCASSLGPGQRNEKLFFGSGTQLSVL.

This clone appeared a few times. The V gene is TRBV5-8, the J gene TRBJ1-4; TRBD1 is a possible D gene (5 bases). Germline V gene sequence: CDR1 SGHTS, CDR2 YDEGEE. Between the trimmed V and J ends, which lost 2 bases and 10 bases, there was a span of 9 bases. CDR3 length: 12 residues. CDR3 DNA: TGTGCCAGCAGCTTCCGGGGCTCAAAACTGTTTTTT. Residues: CASSFRGSKLFF.

The V and J genes are TRBV28 and TRBJ1-2, with TRBD1 as a possible D gene (6 bases). This CDR3 contains 14 residues. V gave up 3 bases and J gave up 8 bases, with 16 bases separating them. The germline V gene has CDR1 MDHEN and CDR2 SYDVKM. Written as DNA, the CDR3 is TGTGCCAGCAGTTTCGGCAGGGGAAGAATGGGCTACACCTTC. Its translation: CASSFGRGRMGYTF.

This rearrangement joins TRBV28 to TRBJ1-4, with 7 bases lining up with TRBD1. The CDR3 is made up of 15 amino acids. V dropped 9 bases and J dropped 4; count of bases not matched to a gene: 11. Germline V lookup: CDR1 MDHEN, CDR2 SYDVKM. CDR3 region: CASRNDRVINEKLFF. The CDR3 DNA reads as TGTGCCAGTAGGAACGACAGGGTCATTAATGAAAAACTGTTTTTT.

This chain uses TRBV7-6 with TRBJ2-1; 12 bases fit TRBD2. The CDR3 sequence is 16 residues long. Germline assignment: CDR1 SGHVS and CDR2 FNYEAQ. After removal of 6 bases from V and 8 bases from J, the junction contained 11 bases not matched to a gene. The CDR3: CASSYGLAGSMDEQFF. The CDR3 nucleotides are TGTGCCAGCAGTTACGGACTAGCGGGGTCTATGGATGAGCAGTTCTTC.

The chain employs TRBV7-6 and TRBJ2-7; D is possibly TRBD1 (5 bases). This CDR3 comprises 12 residues. V was shortened by 5 bases and J by 4 bases, with 9 bases between the two germline ends. Germline V gives CDR1 SGHVS, CDR2 FNYEAQ. CDR3 DNA: TGTGCCAGCAGCCACCAGGGATACGAGCAGTACTTC. Translation gives CASSHQGYEQYF.

CDR3 sequence reads: CASSVEGGGSTDTQYF. Here the CDR3 DNA reads TGTGCCAGCAGCGTAGAGGGGGGCGGGAGTACAGATACGCAGTATTTT. The V call is TRBV9, the J call TRBJ2-3; possible D gene TRBD2, 7 bases. There are 16 residues in the CDR3. CDR1 and CDR2 (germline): SGDLS, YYNGEE. The germline V and J ends were trimmed by 0 bases and 3 bases, with 14 bases remaining between them. The complete variable domain, with remaining parts taken from reference TRBV9 and TRBJ2-3, reads DSGVTQTPKHLITATGQRVTLRCSPRSGDLSVYWYQQSLDQGLQFLIQYYNGEERAKGNILERFSAQQFPDLHSELNLSSLELGDSALYFCASSVEGGGSTDTQYFGPGTRLTVL.

CDR3 sequence reads: CASRDQGHGYTF. CDR3 coding DNA: TGTGCCAGTAGAGATCAGGGGCATGGCTACACCTTC. The chain uses TRBV19 and TRBJ1-2; tentatively, D is TRBD1 (6 bases). This CDR3 contains 12 residues. Between the trimmed V and J ends, which lost 6 bases and 6 bases, there was a span of 11 bases. Germline V gives CDR1 LNHDA, CDR2 SQIVND (reference sequence).